This T cell receptor beta chain was obtained from a study of shared clonotypes between healthy human individuals. CDR1 MNHNS and CDR2 SASEGT come from the germline V gene. The CDR3 covers 15 residues. J was trimmed by 5 bases and V by 0 bases; bases with no gene match: 3. A few counts support this clone. Deep-level running was used for the assay. Using immunoSEQ multiplex PCR, the repertoire was profiled, and TCRdb retains in-frame clones only, with some absent. The data contain around 2.5 million clones, over 85% of them seen just once; the ten biggest clones take up approximately 0.36%. The study enrolled healthy HIV-negative adults without recent acute infections or vaccinations as donors.

This chain links TRBV6-1 with TRBJ1-3; 8 bases align to TRBD1. Sequencing was performed on naive CD4+ T cells from PBMCs. Subset in this sample: CD45RA+ positively selected. The sequence came from a man in his late teens or twenties in good health. Some clones in this sample may be carry-over from other donors' samples. CDR3 nucleotides: TGTGCCAGCAGTGAAGCCTGGACAGGGAGAAACACCATATATTTT. It is translated as CASSEAWTGRNTIYF.